This T cell receptor (beta chain) is drawn from a study of cytomegalovirus exposure and HLA in healthy donors. Study-level results: A previous analysis found most TCR beta V segments productive roughly 90% or roughly 30% of the time. Most TCR sequences were rare, but some public TCRs occurred in many donors. After further analysis at a later stage, 17,000 or so TCR beta sequences were associated with HLA alleles at 0.05 false discovery rate. Follow-up analysis seemed to connect common viral pathogens with several of the most significant clusters identified.

Germline V gene lookup returns CDR1 SGHTA and CDR2 FQGNSA. With 5 bases removed from V and 8 bases from J, the gap between germline ends came to 12 bases. The CDR3 covers 12 residues. This clone has only a few counts. The antigen is unknown. Primers included in the PCR were 60 Vbeta and 13 Jbeta primers. Clones were read by immunoSEQ multiplex PCR, and TCRdb kept only the in-frame ones, dropping some. This table has around 130,000 clones, 8.5% appearing once. This sequence was found in a man aged 40-49 years in good health and CMV-seronegative. Sequences were obtained from PBMCs. The chain employs TRBV7-2 and TRBJ1-2; D gene uncertain. In nucleotides, the CDR3 is TGTGCCAGCAGCCCCCCCCACCTAGGCTACACCTTC. It codes for CASSPPHLGYTF.